The 8 T cell receptor beta chains below come from one sample, sequenced in a study of regulatory T cells in long-lasting Graves disease. As to time point: newly diagnosed GD, antithyroid drugs for less than 3 months. Isolated PBMC RNA provided the starting material for the TCR library. TCR beta libraries were built with iRepertoire HTBI primers and Arm-PCR of CDR3 regions. TCRdb ran MiXCR on the multiplex PCR reads and lists one entry per CDR3 protein. The sample gives around 460,000 distinct CDR3 sequences, 14% of which show up once; under 20% is in the top ten. This sample was also put to use in a study of T cells in Graves' hyperthyroidism and ophthalmopathy.

The input for sequencing was peripheral blood mononuclear cells (PBMCs), taken at new diagnosis, from a patient treated with antithyroid drugs. These receptors were taken from a woman aged 45-65 years with Graves disease.

The CDR3 sequence: CAIARGLAGALGAGELFF. The CDR3 DNA reads TGTGCCATCGCCAGGGGACTAGCGGGAGCCCTTGGCGCCGGGGAGCTGTTTTTT. This chain links TRBV10-3 with TRBJ2-2, with 14 bases lining up with TRBD2. The V and J ends lost 8 bases and 6 bases, in that order; junction bases with no gene match: 14. The germline V gene has CDR1 ENHRY and CDR2 SYGVKD. The CDR3 length is 18 residues.

This clonotype came up many times. The J gene is TRBJ2-1, the V gene TRBV28; D unclear. Germline V CDR1 and CDR2: MDHEN, SYDVKM. Trimming shortened V by 5 bases and J by 5 bases, and 16 bases separated the two germline ends. This CDR3 is built from 15 residues. CDR3 DNA: TGTGCCAGCAGTAGGCCGTGGGGTACCGACAATGAGCAGTTCTTC. As protein: CASSRPWGTDNEQFF. The full variable domain, with the rest looked up from reference TRBV28 and TRBJ2-1, is DVKVTQSSRYLVKRTGEKVFLECVQDMDHENMFWYRQDPGLGLRLIYFSYDVKMKEKGDIPEGYSVSREKKERFSLILESASTNQTSMYLCASSRPWGTDNEQFFGPGTRLTVL.

This clonotype has a handful of counts. The V gene is TRBV19, the J gene TRBJ2-5, with D uncertain. V was cut by 3 bases and J by 4 bases, with 6 bases left in between. This CDR3 contains 12 residues. From germline, CDR1 is LNHDA and CDR2 SQIVND (reference sequence). CDR3 in DNA: TGTGCCAGTAGTATCACCCGAGAGACCCAGTACTTC. It encodes CASSITRETQYF. The whole variable domain, remainder taken from reference TRBV19 and TRBJ2-5, is DGGITQSPKYLFRKEGQNVTLSCEQNLNHDAMYWYRQDPGQGLRLIYYSQIVNDFQKGDIAEGYSVSREKKESFPLTVTSAQKNPTAFYLCASSITRETQYFGPGTRLLVL.

The chain has TRBV6-1 and TRBJ2-1; D is perhaps TRBD1 (6 bases). CDR1 and CDR2 from the germline V gene are MNHNS and SASEGT. This CDR3 has 10 residues. Trimming cost V 5 bases and J 16 bases, with 12 bases left between them. The CDR3 sequence is CASSRDNLFF. CDR3 DNA sequence: TGTGCCAGCAGTAGGGACAACCTTTTCTTC.

This clonotype was seen at least ten times. The chain carries TRBV28 and TRBJ2-7; 12 nucleotides agree with TRBD2. The germline CDR1 and CDR2 sequences are MDHEN and SYDVKM. The CDR3 contains 15 residues. V shed 5 bases, J shed 7 bases, and the junction held 9 bases outside the gene matches. The CDR3 loop reads CASSPSTSGGPEQYF. In DNA, the CDR3 is TGTGCCAGCAGTCCCTCGACTAGCGGGGGACCTGAGCAGTACTTC.

V and J are TRBV2 and TRBJ1-2; the D is unclear. The CDR3 spans 15 residues. V was pared by 0 bases and J by 6 bases, with 14 bases between. The germline V gene encodes CDR1 SNHLY and CDR2 FYNNEI. DNA for the CDR3: TGTGCCAGCAGTGAAGCGGCGATCGAGGTTCATGGCTACACCTTC. Translated: CASSEAAIEVHGYTF.

This clonotype occurred many times. The rearrangement links TRBV11-2 to TRBJ2-1, with TRBD2 matching over 10 bases. After removal of 5 bases from V and 6 bases from J, the junction contained 13 bases not matched to a gene. Germline CDR1 SGHAT, CDR2 FQNNGV. The CDR3 runs 17 residues. Written as DNA, the CDR3 is TGTGCCAGCAGCACTCAGACTAGCGGGTCCAAAGGCAATGAGCAGTTCTTC. It specifies CASSTQTSGSKGNEQFF. The whole variable domain, filled in from reference TRBV11-2 and TRBJ2-1, reads EAGVAQSPRYKIIEKRQSVAFWCNPISGHATLYWYQQILGQGPKLLIQFQNNGVVDDSQLPKDRFSAERLKGVDSTLKIQPAKLEDSAVYLCASSTQTSGSKGNEQFFGPGTRLTVL.

This clonotype came up many times. The V call is TRBV7-9, the J call TRBJ2-3; D call uncertain. Looked up from germline, CDR1 is SEHNR and CDR2 is FQNEAQ (reference sequence). V was clipped by 5 bases and J by 5 bases, with 11 bases between them. This CDR3 has 13 residues. The chain's CDR3 is CASSHRQLDTQYF. CDR3 sequence (DNA): TGTGCCAGCAGCCATCGGCAGTTAGATACGCAGTATTTT.